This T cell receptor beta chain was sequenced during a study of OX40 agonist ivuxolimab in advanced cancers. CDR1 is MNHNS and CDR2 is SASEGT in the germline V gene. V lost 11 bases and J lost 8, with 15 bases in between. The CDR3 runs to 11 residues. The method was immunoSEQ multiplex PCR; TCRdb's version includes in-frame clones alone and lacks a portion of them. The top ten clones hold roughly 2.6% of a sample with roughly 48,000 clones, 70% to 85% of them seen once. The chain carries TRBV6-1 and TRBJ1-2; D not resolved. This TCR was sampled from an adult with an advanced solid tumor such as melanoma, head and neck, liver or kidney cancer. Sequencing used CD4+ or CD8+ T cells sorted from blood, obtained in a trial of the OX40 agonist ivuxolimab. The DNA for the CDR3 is TGTGCCGCTGGACCCACGGGCGGCTACACCTTC. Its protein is CAAGPTGGYTF.